Presented here are 19 T cell receptor beta chains from one specimen sequenced in a study of Ad26.COV2.S vaccination and SARS-CoV-2 variants. Assay used: immunoSEQ multiplex PCR; TCRdb lists only in-frame clones, some missing. Altogether 250,000 or so clones are present, approximately 90% being singletons, with the ten largest covering 2.9%. Treatment meaning: around 19 received Ad26.COV2.S at low or high dose, single or two shots; about 5 received placebo; per-sample allocation not given. The samples were gathered on day 63 after the first injection of vaccine or placebo. Specimen: peripheral blood, collected in a trial of Ad26.COV2.S vaccine versus placebo. These receptors were collected from a person between 18 and 60 years old who received the Ad26.COV2.S COVID-19 vaccine or a placebo.

This chain links TRBV5-5 with TRBJ1-2; weak D call: TRBD1 (6 bases). The CDR3 contains 13 residues. Germline lookup yields CDR1 SGHKS and CDR2 YYEKEE (reference sequence). V lost 4 bases and J 4 bases, leaving 11 bases between the germline ends. This CDR3 reads CASSGGPSYGYTF. CDR3 sequence (DNA): TGTGCCAGCAGCGGGGGGCCTAGCTATGGCTACACCTTC. The full variable domain, with the rest looked up from reference TRBV5-5 and TRBJ1-2, is DAGVTQSPTHLIKTRGQQVTLRCSPISGHKSVSWYQQVLGQGPQFIFQYYEKEERGRGNFPDRFSARQFPNYSSELNVNALLLGDSALYLCASSGGPSYGYTFGSGTRLTVV.

This sequence joins TRBV25-1 and TRBJ1-2, with unresolved D. The length of the CDR3 is 12 residues. Looked up from germline, CDR1 is MGHDK and CDR2 is SYGVNS. V lost 3 bases to trimming and J lost 3 bases, with 5 bases between them. CDR3 sequence (DNA): TGTGCCAGCAGTGACAACTACTATGGCTACACCTTC. Translated, it gives CASSDNYYGYTF.

This chain connects TRBV7-9 to TRBJ2-1; D is unclear. Germline V gene lookup returns CDR1 SEHNR and CDR2 FQNEAQ (reference sequence). V was cut by 4 bases and J by 0 bases, with 13 bases left in between. The CDR3 spans 16 residues. The CDR3 DNA reads as TGTGCCAGCAGCTCCCCTTTGGGTATCTCCTACAATGAGCAGTTCTTC. Protein product: CASSSPLGISYNEQFF.

The chain combines TRBV25-1 with TRBJ2-2, with TRBD2 as a possible D gene (5 bases). Trimming took 6 bases from V and 1 from J, leaving 12 bases between them. Germline V gene sequence: CDR1 MGHDK, CDR2 SYGVNS. The CDR3 consists of 15 residues. The CDR3 region has the DNA TGTGCCAGCAGCCCGGAGGTACTGAACACCGGGGAGCTGTTTTTT. It yields the protein CASSPEVLNTGELFF.

V usage is TRBV12-3 or TRBV12-4 and J usage is TRBJ2-5; D possibly corresponds to TRBD1 (5 bases). The V gene lost 3 bases and the J gene lost 5 bases, with 10 bases spanning the gap. CDR3 length equals 13 residues. The CDR3, as DNA: TGTGCCAGCAGTTTGGGCAGGGCGGAGACCCAGTACTTC. Translation gives CASSLGRAETQYF.

The rearrangement links TRBV4-2 to TRBJ1-5; 7 nucleotides agree with TRBD1. Trimming removed 5 bases from V and 6 bases from J; junction bases left unmatched: 4. The CDR3 is 13 amino acids. Germline V gene data show CDR1 as LGHNA and CDR2 as YNFKEQ. The CDR3 sequence: CASSTSGGQPQHF. The CDR3, as DNA: TGTGCCAGCAGCACGTCAGGGGGTCAGCCCCAGCATTTT.

This chain uses TRBV27 with TRBJ2-7, with D perhaps TRBD1 (5 bases). The germline gives CDR1 MNHEY, CDR2 SMNVEV (reference sequence). This CDR3 is built from 15 residues. V lost 0 bases and J 2 bases, leaving 11 bases between the germline ends. CDR3 nucleotide sequence: TGTGCCAGCAGTTTATCAACAGGTGGGCCCTACGAGCAGTACTTC. Encoded protein: CASSLSTGGPYEQYF.

V usage is TRBV11-2 and J usage is TRBJ2-3; 9 nucleotides line up with TRBD2. Germline loops: CDR1 SGHAT, CDR2 FQNNGV. The CDR3 loop spans 17 amino acids. With 4 bases clipped from V and 4 bases from J, the junction kept 12 bases outside the gene matches. CDR3 loop: CASSWTLAGPPPDTQYF. Written as DNA, the CDR3 is TGTGCCAGCAGCTGGACGCTAGCGGGACCCCCCCCAGATACGCAGTATTTT.

The CDR3 loop reads CASSSLYEQYF. The CDR3 DNA follows: TGTGCCAGCAGTTCCCTCTACGAGCAGTACTTC. The chain has TRBV28 and TRBJ2-7; D gene uncertain. The CDR3 runs 11 residues. Germline loops: CDR1 MDHEN, CDR2 SYDVKM. V lost 4 bases and J 3 bases, leaving 4 bases between the germline ends.

The V gene is TRBV6-2 or TRBV6-3, the J gene TRBJ1-2; possibly TRBD1 for D (6 bases). CDR3 size: 13 residues. The ends were cut back, 3 bases at V and 8 bases at J, with 13 bases in the middle. Germline V CDR1 and CDR2: MNHEY, SVGEGT. CDR3 in amino acids: CASSYLGQTGYTF. In nucleotides, the CDR3 is TGTGCCAGCAGTTATCTCGGACAGACGGGCTACACCTTC.

The chain is built from TRBV3-1 (or the pseudogene TRBV3-2) and TRBJ1-5; possible D gene TRBD1, 5 bases. The CDR3 totals 14 residues. CDR1 and CDR2 (germline): LGHDT, YNNKEL (reference sequence). Between the trimmed V and J ends, which lost 1 base and 3 bases, there was a span of 7 bases. CDR3: CASSQAGFNQPQHF. The CDR3 DNA sequence: TGTGCCAGCAGCCAAGCAGGGTTCAATCAGCCCCAGCATTTT.

The rearrangement joins TRBV5-1 to TRBJ2-7, with D perhaps TRBD1 (6 bases). The CDR3 covers 13 residues. V was cut by 3 bases and J by 1 base, with 8 bases left in between. CDR1 is SGHRS and CDR2 is YFSETQ in the germline V gene. The CDR3 region is CASSSTGSYEQYF. The CDR3 DNA reads as TGCGCCAGCAGCTCCACAGGGTCCTACGAGCAGTACTTC.

The gene calls are TRBV6-5 and TRBJ1-1; D unclear. Deletions cut 6 bases from V and 0 bases from J, with 11 bases between. This CDR3 is built from 14 residues. Germline V gene data show CDR1 as MNHEY and CDR2 as SVGAGI. Here the CDR3 DNA reads TGTGCCAGCAGGGCGGGAGGCATGAACACTGAAGCTTTCTTT. Its translation: CASRAGGMNTEAFF.

This clone was found once. The rearrangement joins TRBV7-2 to TRBJ2-7, with TRBD2 matching over 8 bases. V lost 4 bases and J lost 4; bases outside the gene matches: 15. The CDR3 has 17 residues. Germline CDR1 and CDR2: SGHTA and FQGNSA. In nucleotides, the CDR3 is TGTGCCAGCAGCTCCTCCGGGGTAGCGGGGCCCCAGTACGAGCAGTACTTC. The encoded protein is CASSSSGVAGPQYEQYF.

As for this clone: The same CDR3 also results from other DNA sequences found in this sample. The chain has TRBV12-3 or TRBV12-4 and TRBJ1-4; no definite D call. Deletions cut 1 base from V and 7 bases from J, with 1 base between. The CDR3 consists of 11 residues. CDR3 region: CASSLGEKLFF. The DNA for the CDR3 is TGTGCCAGCAGTTTAGGTGAAAAACTGTTTTTT.

V and J are TRBV11-2 and TRBJ2-1; D remains unclear. Trimming shortened V by 2 bases and J by 0 bases, and 8 bases separated the two germline ends. Germline assignment: CDR1 SGHAT and CDR2 FQNNGV. The CDR3 totals 15 residues. The CDR3 sequence: CASSLTLSSYNEQFF. The CDR3 bases are TGTGCCAGCAGCTTAACCCTAAGCTCCTACAATGAGCAGTTCTTC.

The chain combines TRBV27 with TRBJ2-3, with 7 bases identical to TRBD2. Germline V lookup: CDR1 MNHEY, CDR2 SMNVEV (reference sequence). The CDR3 length is 17 residues. With 5 bases clipped from V and 5 bases from J, the junction kept 16 bases outside the gene matches. For the CDR3, the DNA is TGTGCCAGCAGTGGAGAACTGTCGGGGGGATGGGAAGATACGCAGTATTTT. Translated: CASSGELSGGWEDTQYF.

This chain joins TRBV27 and TRBJ1-4; D not certain. Per germline, CDR1 MNHEY and CDR2 SMNVEV (reference sequence). V was shortened by 3 bases and J by 8 bases, with 13 bases between the two germline ends. The CDR3 loop spans 14 amino acids. The CDR3 coding sequence is TGTGCCAGCAGTTTTGGGGTGACGAAAGAAAAACTGTTTTTT. Translating it yields CASSFGVTKEKLFF.

The chain joins TRBV14 to TRBJ1-1; TRBD1 might be the D (5 bases). Between the trimmed V and J ends, which lost 0 bases and 0 bases, there was a span of 11 bases. Germline V lookup: CDR1 SGHDN, CDR2 FVKESK. The CDR3 covers 16 residues. Written as DNA, the CDR3 is TGTGCCAGCAGCCAAGATGGGGGGAACATGAACACTGAAGCTTTCTTT. This gives the protein CASSQDGGNMNTEAFF.